A selection of T cell receptor beta chains follows, all from one sample in a study of OX40 agonist ivuxolimab in advanced cancers. Sequenced by immunoSEQ multiplex PCR; TCRdb stores in-frame clones only, minus some. The sample lists about 20,000 clones, about two thirds occurring once. Sequencing used CD4+ or CD8+ T cells sorted from blood, obtained in a trial of the OX40 agonist ivuxolimab. The receptors originated from an adult with an advanced solid tumor such as melanoma, head and neck, liver or kidney cancer. CDR3s include the opening cysteine and the closing phenylalanine or tryptophan. The D gene is left open where the match is weak. Clone size is shown for a subset of rows, as once, few, many or a class of expanded clone.

J gene: TRBJ2-7
clone size: -
D gene: -
V gene: TRBV4-3
CDR3 protein: CASSQDTGPYEQYF
CDR3 DNA: TGCGCCAGCAGCCAAGATACGGGTCCATACGAGCAGTACTTC

J gene: TRBJ2-5
clone size: few
D gene: TRBD1
V gene: TRBV7-6
CDR3 protein: CASSLDRVETQYF
CDR3 DNA: TGTGCCAGCAGCTTGGACAGGGTGGAGACCCAGTACTTC

J gene: TRBJ2-7
clone size: few
D gene: -
V gene: TRBV4-3
CDR3 protein: CASSQDPRDTFYEQYF
CDR3 DNA: TGCGCCAGCAGCCAAGATCCCCGGGACACCTTCTACGAGCAGTACTTC

J gene: TRBJ2-2
clone size: once
D gene: TRBD1
V gene: TRBV7-2
CDR3 protein: CASSSGTGTNTGELFF
CDR3 DNA: TGTGCCAGCAGCTCTGGGACAGGGACAAACACCGGGGAGCTGTTTTTT

J gene: TRBJ2-3
clone size: -
D gene: TRBD2
V gene: TRBV7-9
CDR3 protein: CASSLGTSGTDTQYF
CDR3 DNA: TGTGCCAGCAGCTTAGGGACTAGCGGGACAGATACGCAGTATTTT

J gene: TRBJ1-2
clone size: -
D gene: -
V gene: TRBV7-9
CDR3 protein: CASSLVQTGHGYTF
CDR3 DNA: TGTGCCAGCAGCTTAGTACAGACTGGCCATGGCTACACCTTC

J gene: TRBJ1-1
clone size: few
D gene: -
V gene: TRBV19
CDR3 protein: CASSIGEYTEAFF
CDR3 DNA: TGTGCCAGTAGTATTGGAGAGTACACTGAAGCTTTCTTT

J gene: TRBJ2-7
clone size: once
D gene: -
V gene: TRBV6-8
CDR3 protein: CASSYYTSTGEQYF
CDR3 DNA: TGTGCCAGCAGTTACTACACATCGACGGGGGAGCAGTACTTC

J gene: TRBJ2-5
clone size: -
D gene: -
V gene: TRBV2
CDR3 protein: CASSEALTGLDMETQYF
CDR3 DNA: TGTGCCAGCAGTGAAGCGCTGACGGGGCTAGATATGGAGACCCAGTACTTC

J gene: TRBJ1-1
clone size: -
D gene: -
V gene: TRBV7-2
CDR3 protein: CASSPPAIMNTEAFF
CDR3 DNA: TGTGCCAGCAGCCCCCCAGCGATCATGAACACTGAAGCTTTCTTT

J gene: TRBJ1-1
clone size: -
D gene: TRBD1
V gene: TRBV4-3
CDR3 protein: CASSQERTGLTEAFF
CDR3 DNA: TGCGCCAGCAGCCAAGAAAGGACAGGGTTAACCGAAGCTTTCTTT

J gene: TRBJ2-1
clone size: -
D gene: TRBD2
V gene: TRBV27
CDR3 protein: CATGPSGRAHNEQFF
CDR3 DNA: TGTGCCACGGGGCCAAGCGGGAGGGCCCACAATGAGCAGTTCTTC

J gene: TRBJ1-2
clone size: -
D gene: TRBD1
V gene: TRBV11-2
CDR3 protein: CASSSGTAGDGYTF
CDR3 DNA: TGTGCCAGCAGCTCTGGGACAGCGGGGGACGGCTACACCTTC

J gene: TRBJ2-2
clone size: -
D gene: -
V gene: TRBV7-9
CDR3 protein: CASSLSGELFF
CDR3 DNA: TGTGCCAGCAGCTTAAGTGGGGAGCTGTTTTTT

J gene: TRBJ2-1
clone size: -
D gene: -
V gene: TRBV19
CDR3 protein: CATRGGQSSYNEQFF
CDR3 DNA: TGTGCCACCAGGGGCGGGCAGAGCTCCTACAATGAGCAGTTCTTC

J gene: TRBJ1-3
clone size: -
D gene: -
V gene: TRBV6-1
CDR3 protein: CASGSGNTIYF
CDR3 DNA: TGTGCCAGCGGGTCAGGAAACACCATATATTTT

J gene: TRBJ2-3
clone size: few
D gene: -
V gene: TRBV7-9
CDR3 protein: CASSSGGGTDTQYF
CDR3 DNA: TGTGCCAGCAGCTCGGGCGGAGGCACAGATACGCAGTATTTT

J gene: TRBJ1-1
clone size: -
D gene: -
V gene: TRBV4-2
CDR3 protein: CASSLASAENTEAFF
CDR3 DNA: TGTGCCAGCAGCTTAGCCTCGGCTGAAAACACTGAAGCTTTCTTT

J gene: TRBJ2-2
clone size: -
D gene: -
V gene: TRBV7-8
CDR3 protein: CASSLVAGSTGELFF
CDR3 DNA: TGTGCCAGCAGCTTAGTTGCAGGGAGCACCGGGGAGCTGTTTTTT

J gene: TRBJ1-2
clone size: -
D gene: TRBD1
V gene: TRBV30
CDR3 protein: CAWSQDRGVYGYTF
CDR3 DNA: TGTGCCTGGAGTCAGGACAGGGGGGTCTATGGCTACACCTTC

J gene: TRBJ2-1
clone size: -
D gene: TRBD2
V gene: TRBV28
CDR3 protein: CASSLVVLGTSGGRGYNEQFF
CDR3 DNA: TGTGCCAGCAGTTTAGTTGTCCTCGGGACTAGCGGGGGGAGGGGCTACAATGAGCAGTTCTTC

J gene: TRBJ2-7
clone size: -
D gene: TRBD1
V gene: TRBV28
CDR3 protein: CASNGQGVVEQYF
CDR3 DNA: TGTGCCAGCAACGGACAGGGCGTCGTAGAGCAGTACTTC

J gene: TRBJ2-7
clone size: -
D gene: -
V gene: TRBV11-2
CDR3 protein: CASSIAAGWEQYF
CDR3 DNA: TGTGCCAGCAGCATCGCGGCAGGGTGGGAGCAGTACTTC

J gene: TRBJ2-7
clone size: -
D gene: -
V gene: TRBV4-1
CDR3 protein: CASSQDSTPGDEQYF
CDR3 DNA: TGCGCCAGCAGCCAAGATTCGACTCCCGGGGACGAGCAGTACTTC

J gene: TRBJ1-2
clone size: -
D gene: -
V gene: TRBV6-1
CDR3 protein: CASSDGGGYGYTF
CDR3 DNA: TGTGCCAGCAGTGATGGGGGCGGATATGGCTACACCTTC

J gene: TRBJ2-7
clone size: -
D gene: -
V gene: TRBV6-4
CDR3 protein: CASSQGLYEQYF
CDR3 DNA: TGTGCCAGCAGTCAGGGACTTTACGAGCAGTACTTC

J gene: TRBJ2-3
clone size: -
D gene: -
V gene: TRBV9
CDR3 protein: CASSQWGTSTDTQYF
CDR3 DNA: TGTGCCAGCAGCCAGTGGGGGACTAGCACAGATACGCAGTATTTT

J gene: TRBJ1-2
clone size: once
D gene: -
V gene: TRBV28
CDR3 protein: CASSLSRDYGYTF
CDR3 DNA: TGTGCCAGCAGTTTAAGCAGGGATTATGGCTACACCTTC

J gene: TRBJ2-3
clone size: -
D gene: -
V gene: TRBV4-3
CDR3 protein: CASSQGTQGGDTQYF
CDR3 DNA: TGCGCCAGCAGCCAAGGGACACAGGGGGGGGATACGCAGTATTTT

J gene: TRBJ1-5
clone size: -
D gene: -
V gene: TRBV18
CDR3 protein: CASRDGYSNQPQHF
CDR3 DNA: TGTGCCTCTAGAGACGGTTATAGCAATCAGCCCCAGCATTTT

J gene: TRBJ2-7
clone size: few
D gene: TRBD1
V gene: TRBV7-9
CDR3 protein: CASSLLQGTSSYEQYF
CDR3 DNA: TGTGCCAGCAGCTTACTACAGGGGACAAGCTCCTACGAGCAGTACTTC

J gene: TRBJ1-1
clone size: -
D gene: -
V gene: TRBV6-6
CDR3 protein: CASSQPQGIDEAFF
CDR3 DNA: TGTGCCAGCAGCCAACCCCAGGGAATAGATGAAGCTTTCTTT

J gene: TRBJ2-5
clone size: -
D gene: -
V gene: TRBV14
CDR3 protein: CASSPFSETQYF
CDR3 DNA: TGTGCCAGCAGCCCCTTTAGCGAGACCCAGTACTTC

J gene: TRBJ2-1
clone size: -
D gene: TRBD2
V gene: TRBV11-2
CDR3 protein: CASSPQTSGLNNEQFF
CDR3 DNA: TGTGCCAGCAGCCCCCAGACTAGCGGCCTTAACAATGAGCAGTTCTTC

J gene: TRBJ2-7
clone size: -
D gene: TRBD1
V gene: TRBV6-1
CDR3 protein: CASSLPGQSAYEQYF
CDR3 DNA: TGTGCCAGCAGTCTTCCGGGACAGTCTGCCTACGAGCAGTACTTC

J gene: TRBJ2-3
clone size: few
D gene: TRBD2
V gene: TRBV13
CDR3 protein: CASSPGLAGVGADTQYF
CDR3 DNA: TGTGCCAGCAGCCCTGGACTAGCGGGAGTAGGGGCAGATACGCAGTATTTT

J gene: TRBJ2-7
clone size: -
D gene: TRBD2
V gene: TRBV28
CDR3 protein: CASSSAGGPLHEQYF
CDR3 DNA: TGTGCCAGCAGTTCAGCGGGAGGCCCTCTCCACGAGCAGTACTTC

J gene: TRBJ2-5
clone size: -
D gene: -
V gene: TRBV7-1
CDR3 protein: CASSPRTGTQEETQYF
CDR3 DNA: TGTGCCAGCAGCCCCCGCACAGGGACGCAAGAGGAGACCCAGTACTTC

J gene: TRBJ1-2
clone size: -
D gene: TRBD1
V gene: TRBV11-2
CDR3 protein: CASSPLDRGPDGYTF
CDR3 DNA: TGTGCCAGCAGCCCCTTAGACAGGGGGCCAGATGGCTACACCTTC

J gene: TRBJ1-4
clone size: -
D gene: -
V gene: TRBV5-1
CDR3 protein: CASSLGAGASTTNEKLFF
CDR3 DNA: TGCGCCAGCAGCTTGGGTGCGGGGGCCTCCACAACTAATGAAAAACTGTTTTTT

J gene: TRBJ2-1
clone size: -
D gene: TRBD1
V gene: TRBV5-1
CDR3 protein: CASSFLGDRGEGSYNEQFF
CDR3 DNA: TGCGCCAGCAGCTTTTTAGGGGACAGGGGGGAAGGCTCCTACAATGAGCAGTTCTTC

J gene: TRBJ2-7
clone size: -
D gene: TRBD1
V gene: TRBV27
CDR3 protein: CASSEGTGPYEQYF
CDR3 DNA: TGTGCCAGCAGTGAAGGGACAGGCCCCTACGAGCAGTACTTC

J gene: TRBJ1-1
clone size: few
D gene: TRBD1
V gene: TRBV7-9
CDR3 protein: CASSLIDRGGTEAFF
CDR3 DNA: TGTGCCAGCAGCTTAATAGACAGGGGGGGTACTGAAGCTTTCTTT

J gene: TRBJ1-5
clone size: -
D gene: -
V gene: TRBV2
CDR3 protein: CASNGGGSSNQPQHF
CDR3 DNA: TGTGCCAGCAACGGAGGAGGCAGTAGCAATCAGCCCCAGCATTTT

J gene: TRBJ2-4
clone size: -
D gene: -
V gene: TRBV4-1
CDR3 protein: CASSQRAGQAKNIQYF
CDR3 DNA: TGCGCCAGCAGCCAGAGGGCGGGCCAGGCCAAAAACATTCAGTACTTC

J gene: TRBJ2-1
clone size: -
D gene: -
V gene: TRBV19
CDR3 protein: CASSIWQLAIEQFF
CDR3 DNA: TGTGCCAGTAGTATCTGGCAGCTAGCGATTGAGCAGTTCTTC

J gene: TRBJ2-7
clone size: -
D gene: -
V gene: TRBV30
CDR3 protein: CAWAGQTQGQYF
CDR3 DNA: TGTGCCTGGGCGGGACAGACGCAGGGACAGTACTTC

J gene: TRBJ1-2
clone size: -
D gene: -
V gene: TRBV11-2
CDR3 protein: CASSLDGGQSINYGYTF
CDR3 DNA: TGTGCCAGCAGCTTAGATGGGGGGCAGTCCATTAACTATGGCTACACCTTC

J gene: TRBJ1-1
clone size: -
D gene: TRBD1
V gene: TRBV28
CDR3 protein: CASRRDSTFYTEAFF
CDR3 DNA: TGTGCCAGCAGACGGGACAGTACCTTTTACACTGAAGCTTTCTTT

J gene: TRBJ1-5
clone size: once
D gene: -
V gene: TRBV28
CDR3 protein: CASEHRVSNQPQHF
CDR3 DNA: TGTGCCAGCGAACACAGGGTTAGCAATCAGCCCCAGCATTTT

J gene: TRBJ2-7
clone size: -
D gene: -
V gene: TRBV9
CDR3 protein: CASSPGYEQYF
CDR3 DNA: TGTGCCAGCAGCCCAGGGTACGAGCAGTACTTC

J gene: TRBJ2-2
clone size: -
D gene: TRBD2
V gene: TRBV6-4
CDR3 protein: CASSEVLAGPNTGELFF
CDR3 DNA: TGTGCCAGCAGTGAGGTACTAGCGGGACCAAACACCGGGGAGCTGTTTTTT

J gene: TRBJ1-3
clone size: -
D gene: -
V gene: TRBV6-6
CDR3 protein: CASGEAGNTIYF
CDR3 DNA: TGTGCCAGCGGGGAGGCAGGAAACACCATATATTTT

J gene: TRBJ2-1
clone size: medium-sized
D gene: -
V gene: TRBV27
CDR3 protein: CASSSVGGGSEQFF
CDR3 DNA: TGTGCCAGCAGTTCTGTGGGAGGAGGAAGTGAGCAGTTCTTC

J gene: TRBJ2-2
clone size: -
D gene: -
V gene: TRBV7-8
CDR3 protein: CASSPDRNTGELFF
CDR3 DNA: TGTGCCAGCAGCCCCGACAGAAACACCGGGGAGCTGTTTTTT